The 2 T cell receptor beta chains listed next were all sequenced from one sample in a study of OX40 agonist ivuxolimab in advanced cancers. Generated by immunoSEQ multiplex PCR, the TCRdb table keeps only in-frame clones and is missing some. The data show roughly 110,000 clones, 90% seen once. The sequencing used CD4+ or CD8+ T cells sorted from blood, collected in a trial of the OX40 agonist ivuxolimab. The receptors here all came from an adult with an advanced solid tumor such as melanoma, head and neck, liver or kidney cancer.

In its sample, this clone was seen once. Written as DNA, the CDR3 is TGTGCCAGCAGTTTACCCGACCCCCCAGGGTCCTACAATGAGCAGTTCTTC. This gives the protein CASSLPDPPGSYNEQFF. This rearrangement joins TRBV28 to TRBJ2-1; weak D call: TRBD1 (5 bases). Looked up from germline, CDR1 is MDHEN and CDR2 is SYDVKM. Trimming shortened V by 2 bases and J by 1 base, and 15 bases separated the two germline ends. The CDR3 is made up of 17 amino acids.

In regard to this clone: The same CDR3 arises from other DNA sequences in this sample as well. The CDR3 nucleotides read TGCGCCTCAGGGAGGTCCCGTTCAGCAGATACGCAGTATTTT. Its translation is CASGRSRSADTQYF. V is TRBV10-1 and J is TRBJ2-3, with a tentative D call TRBD2 (6 bases). The CDR3 consists of 14 residues. Trimming pared 11 bases from V and 4 bases from J, leaving 19 bases between. Germline V gene sequence: CDR1 WNHNN, CDR2 SYGVQD (reference sequence).